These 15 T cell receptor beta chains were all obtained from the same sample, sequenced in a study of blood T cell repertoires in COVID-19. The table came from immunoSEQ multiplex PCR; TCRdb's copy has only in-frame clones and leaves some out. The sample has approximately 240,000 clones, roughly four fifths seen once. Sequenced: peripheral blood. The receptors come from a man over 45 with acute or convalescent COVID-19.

The CDR3 here is CASSEHGGQYNEQFF. Written as DNA, the CDR3 is TGTGCCAGCAGTGAACACGGAGGACAGTACAATGAGCAGTTCTTC. The chain uses TRBV6-1 and TRBJ2-1; the D gene is possibly TRBD1 (6 bases). Germline V lookup: CDR1 MNHNS, CDR2 SASEGT. The CDR3 is 15 amino acids. The germline V and J ends were trimmed by 2 bases and 4 bases, with 12 bases remaining between them.

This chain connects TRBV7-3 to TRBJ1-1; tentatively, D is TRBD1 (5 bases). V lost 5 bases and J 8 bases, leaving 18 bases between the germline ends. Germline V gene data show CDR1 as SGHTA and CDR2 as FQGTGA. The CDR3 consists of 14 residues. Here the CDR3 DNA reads TGTGCCAGCAGCCTAAGGGCGCAGGGAGGCGAAGCTTTCTTT. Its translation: CASSLRAQGGEAFF.

The DNA of the CDR3 is TGTGCCAGCAGCTCCCACCGGGACAGTCCTGAAGCTTTCTTT. This translates into CASSSHRDSPEAFF. The chain has TRBV7-9 and TRBJ1-1; 7 bases are a match to TRBD1. The germline gives CDR1 SEHNR, CDR2 FQNEAQ (reference sequence). The CDR3 has 14 residues. V trimming: 4 bases; J trimming: 6 bases; junction bases outside the gene matches: 8.

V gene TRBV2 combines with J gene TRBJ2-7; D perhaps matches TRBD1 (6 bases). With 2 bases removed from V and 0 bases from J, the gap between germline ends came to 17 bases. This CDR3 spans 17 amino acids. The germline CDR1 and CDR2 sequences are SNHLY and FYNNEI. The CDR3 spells CASSESSGDPSSYEQYF. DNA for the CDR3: TGTGCCAGCAGTGAAAGCTCAGGGGATCCCAGCTCCTACGAGCAGTACTTC.

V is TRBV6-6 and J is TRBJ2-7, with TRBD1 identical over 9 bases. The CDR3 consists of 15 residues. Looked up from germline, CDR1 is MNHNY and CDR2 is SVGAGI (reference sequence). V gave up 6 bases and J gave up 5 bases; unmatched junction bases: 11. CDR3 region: CASRNTGGVDHEQYF. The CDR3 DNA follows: TGTGCCAGCAGAAATACAGGGGGCGTTGACCACGAGCAGTACTTC.

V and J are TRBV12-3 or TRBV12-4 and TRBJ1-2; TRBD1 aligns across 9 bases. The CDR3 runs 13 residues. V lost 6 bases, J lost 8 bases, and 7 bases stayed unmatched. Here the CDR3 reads CASSVPGTGGYTF. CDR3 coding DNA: TGTGCCAGCAGCGTACCCGGGACAGGGGGCTACACCTTC.

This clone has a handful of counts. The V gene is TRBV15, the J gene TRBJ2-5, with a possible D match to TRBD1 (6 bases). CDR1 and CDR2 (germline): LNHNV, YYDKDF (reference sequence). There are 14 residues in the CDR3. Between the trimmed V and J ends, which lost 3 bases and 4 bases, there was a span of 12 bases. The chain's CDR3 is CATSSRGRGETQYF. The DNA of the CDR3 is TGTGCCACCAGCAGCAGGGGCCGGGGAGAGACCCAGTACTTC.

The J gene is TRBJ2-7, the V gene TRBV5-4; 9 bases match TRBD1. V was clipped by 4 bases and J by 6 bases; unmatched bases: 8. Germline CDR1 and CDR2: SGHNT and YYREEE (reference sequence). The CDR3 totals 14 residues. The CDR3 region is CASSAGQGRSEQYF. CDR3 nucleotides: TGTGCCAGCAGCGCGGGACAGGGTAGGAGCGAGCAGTACTTC.

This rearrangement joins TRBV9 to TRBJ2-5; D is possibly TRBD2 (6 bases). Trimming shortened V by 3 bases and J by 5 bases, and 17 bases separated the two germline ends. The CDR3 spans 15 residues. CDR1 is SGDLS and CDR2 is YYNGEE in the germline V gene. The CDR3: CASSERDSLRETQYF. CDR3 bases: TGTGCCAGCAGCGAGAGGGACTCTCTCAGGGAGACCCAGTACTTC.

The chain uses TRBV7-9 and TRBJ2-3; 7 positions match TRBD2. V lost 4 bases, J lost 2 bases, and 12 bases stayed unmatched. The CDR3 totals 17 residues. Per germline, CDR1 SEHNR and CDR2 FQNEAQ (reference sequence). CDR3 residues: CASSSPGNSGPTDTQYF. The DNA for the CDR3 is TGTGCCAGCAGCTCCCCGGGGAATAGCGGGCCCACAGATACGCAGTATTTT.

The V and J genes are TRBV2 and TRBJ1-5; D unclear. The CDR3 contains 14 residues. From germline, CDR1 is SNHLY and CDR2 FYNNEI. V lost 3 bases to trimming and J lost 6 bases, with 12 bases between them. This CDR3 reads CASSDWAGFQPQHF. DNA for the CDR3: TGTGCCAGCAGTGATTGGGCAGGCTTTCAGCCCCAGCATTTT.

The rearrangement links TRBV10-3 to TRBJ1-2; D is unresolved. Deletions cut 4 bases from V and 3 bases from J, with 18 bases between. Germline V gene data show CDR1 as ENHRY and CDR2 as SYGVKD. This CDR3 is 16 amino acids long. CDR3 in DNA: TGTGCCATCAGTGGTCAGTCCAGGAATTCAGACTATGGCTACACCTTC. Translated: CAISGQSRNSDYGYTF.

The CDR3 nucleotides read TGTGCCAGAAGCTTTGGGGCGACCGGGACAGGGTCCATGAACACTGAAGCTTTCTTT. It codes for CARSFGATGTGSMNTEAFF. The genes are TRBV7-5 and TRBJ1-1; the tabulated D call, TRBD1, remains unverified against the DNA. TRBV7-5 is labeled a pseudogene. This CDR3 has 19 residues.

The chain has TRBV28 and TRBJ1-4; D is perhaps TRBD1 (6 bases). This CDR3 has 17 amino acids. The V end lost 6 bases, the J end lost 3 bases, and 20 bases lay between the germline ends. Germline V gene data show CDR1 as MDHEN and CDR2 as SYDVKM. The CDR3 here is CASSSLSGGGPNEKLFF. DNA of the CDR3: TGTGCCAGCAGCTCCCTGAGTGGGGGGGGCCCTAATGAAAAACTGTTTTTT.

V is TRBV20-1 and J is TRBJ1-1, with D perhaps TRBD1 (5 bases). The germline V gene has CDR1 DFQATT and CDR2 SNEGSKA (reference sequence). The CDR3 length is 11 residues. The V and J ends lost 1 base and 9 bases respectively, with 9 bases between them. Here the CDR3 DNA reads TGCAGTGCTAGAGGGGGGGGGAAAGCTTTCTTT. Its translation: CSARGGGKAFF.